This T cell receptor beta chain was sequenced in a study of technical replicates of blood from a handful of donors. Profiling relied on immunoSEQ multiplex PCR, and the TCRdb table lists in-frame clones only, not all of them. The table includes roughly 100,000 clones, 96% detected once. Germline V gene lookup returns CDR1 SGHTA and CDR2 FQGNSA. The CDR3 contains 13 residues. The V gene lost 3 bases and the J gene lost 1 base, with 6 bases spanning the gap. Sequencing was carried out using T cells isolated from PBMCs. The chain couples TRBV7-2 to TRBJ1-1; D is unclear. This clonotype was obtained from a human donor in good health. CDR3 bases: TGTGCCAGCAGCTTTACAGAGAACACTGAAGCTTTCTTT. Translating gives CASSFTENTEAFF.